Shown below are 21 T cell receptor beta chains from a single sample sequenced in a study of T cell repertoires in cytomegalovirus infection. TCRdb passed the reads through MiXCR, listing each CDR3 protein once. The sample comprises about 740,000 distinct CDR3 sequences, 35% of which are singletons, and around 3% rests with the top ten. The sample comprised PBMCs. The receptor source for this set is a human donor in good health (CMV status not recorded). Some clones in this sample may be carry-over from other donors' samples.

This clonotype was seen repeatedly, ten times or more. The chain recombines TRBV28 with TRBJ2-5, with 8 nucleotides matching TRBD2. This CDR3 has 14 residues. CDR1 is MDHEN and CDR2 is SYDVKM in the germline V gene. The trim removed 8 bases at V and 6 bases at J, leaving 11 bases unmatched. DNA of the CDR3: TGTGCCAGCTCCACTCCGGGAGGGATAAAGACCCAGTACTTC. This translates into CASSTPGGIKTQYF.

This clonotype was seen a handful of times. This chain uses TRBV6-6 with TRBJ2-3; 8 bases are a match to TRBD2. The CDR3 runs 17 residues. Germline V gene lookup returns CDR1 MNHNY and CDR2 SVGAGI (reference sequence). Trimming removed 9 bases from V and 0 bases from J; junction bases left unmatched: 14. In DNA form, the CDR3 reads TGTGCCAGAAGACCCAGGACTAGCTTAACTAGCACAGATACGCAGTATTTT. It encodes CARRPRTSLTSTDTQYF.

A word on this clonotype: A junction boundary mismatches the germline segment, possibly from a read error. The CDR3 DNA sequence: TGTGCCAGCAGCGACATGGCCAGGAATGAGCATTTCTTC. The encoded protein is CASSDMARNEHFF. This chain uses TRBV14 with TRBJ2-1, with D unclear. Germline CDR1 SGHDN, CDR2 FVKESK. This CDR3 region has 13 residues.

The chain uses TRBV11-2 and TRBJ2-5, with TRBD2 matching 13 bases. Germline assignment: CDR1 SGHAT and CDR2 FQNNGV. The CDR3 extends over 17 amino acids. Trimming took 6 bases from V and 4 from J; bases not matched to a gene: 11. CDR3 in DNA: TGTGCCAGCAGATACACCCGACTAGCGGGAGGTCGAGAGACCCAGTACTTC. It is translated as CASRYTRLAGGRETQYF.

The J gene is TRBJ2-3, the V gene TRBV5-1; TRBD2 agrees at 8 bases. The trim removed 1 base at V and 4 bases at J, leaving 5 bases unmatched. CDR1 and CDR2 from the germline V gene are SGHRS and YFSETQ. The CDR3 spans 15 residues. The CDR3 DNA sequence: TGCGCCAGCAGCTTGAGGGGGACTAGAGCAGATACGCAGTATTTT. Amino acids: CASSLRGTRADTQYF.

This clonotype was seen a few times. The CDR3 DNA reads TGTGCCAGCAGCTCGACAGCCAAGGGGATCGAGCAGTACTTC. It specifies CASSSTAKGIEQYF. This chain uses TRBV7-9 with TRBJ2-7, with D possibly matching TRBD1 (5 bases). The V gene's germline CDR1 is SEHNR and CDR2 FQNEAQ (reference sequence). The CDR3 extends over 14 amino acids. The V and J ends lost 4 bases and 6 bases respectively, with 16 bases between them.

This clonotype was detected ten times or more. The chain recombines TRBV11-2 with TRBJ1-3; D not resolved. V lost 1 base and J lost 4, with 14 bases in between. In germline, CDR1 is SGHAT, CDR2 FQNNGV. The CDR3 is 16 residues long. In DNA, the CDR3 is TGTGCCAGCAGCTTAGCAGGCAGCAGAGTGGGAAACACCATATATTTT. Translated, it gives CASSLAGSRVGNTIYF. Together with reference TRBV11-2 and TRBJ1-3, the CDR3 gives the full variable domain: EAGVAQSPRYKIIEKRQSVAFWCNPISGHATLYWYQQILGQGPKLLIQFQNNGVVDDSQLPKDRFSAERLKGVDSTLKIQPAKLEDSAVYLCASSLAGSRVGNTIYFGEGSWLTVV.

In its sample, this clonotype was seen a few times. V usage is TRBV7-9 and J usage is TRBJ2-1, with 7 positions matching TRBD2. Germline trimming cut 4 bases from V and 4 bases from J; bases unmatched to any gene: 13. The CDR3 is 17 residues long. The germline V gene encodes CDR1 SEHNR and CDR2 FQNEAQ (reference sequence). The CDR3 nucleotides read TGTGCCAGCAGCTCCGGGGGGTATGAGACTTCTTACAATGAGCAGTTCTTC. Translating gives CASSSGGYETSYNEQFF.

The V call is TRBV10-3, the J call TRBJ2-7; TRBD1 aligns across 9 bases. The germline CDR1 and CDR2 sequences are ENHRY and SYGVKD. This CDR3 comprises 14 residues. With 4 bases clipped from V and 3 bases from J, the junction kept 4 bases outside the gene matches. DNA of the CDR3: TGTGCCATCAGTGGGGGGGACAGGGTCTACGAGCAGTACTTC. This translates into CAISGGDRVYEQYF.

Comments on this clonotype: A read error may be the cause here, since a much bigger clone is one base away. This chain connects TRBV7-8 to TRBJ1-6; unclear D gene. The CDR3 has 16 amino acids. CDR1 and CDR2 (germline): SGHVS, FQNEAQ. With 1 base removed from V and 9 bases from J, the gap between germline ends came to 16 bases. The CDR3 coding sequence is TGTGCCAGCAGCTTAGAAGTCCAGGCGGACCTTTCACCCCTCCACTTT. This translates into CASSLEVQADLSPLHF.

The rearrangement joins TRBV12-3 or TRBV12-4 to TRBJ2-5; D may match TRBD1 or TRBD2 (5 bases each). The CDR3 is 15 amino acids. V was trimmed by 6 bases and J by 2 bases, leaving 16 bases between them. The CDR3 sequence is CASRFGRGRQETQYF. The CDR3 region has the DNA TGTGCCAGCAGGTTCGGACGGGGCAGGCAAGAGACCCAGTACTTC.

The chain uses TRBV7-9 and TRBJ1-1, with D possibly matching TRBD1 (6 bases). V was clipped by 5 bases and J by 0 bases, with 13 bases between them. In germline, CDR1 is SEHNR, CDR2 FQNEAQ (reference sequence). The CDR3 is 15 amino acids. CDR3 coding DNA: TGTGCCAGCAGCCCTATGGACAGAGTGAACACTGAAGCTTTCTTT. Its protein is CASSPMDRVNTEAFF. Variable domain in full (rest from reference TRBV7-9 and TRBJ1-1): DTGVSQNPRHKITKRGQNVTFRCDPISEHNRLYWYRQTLGQGPEFLTYFQNEAQLEKSRLLSDRFSAERPKGSFSTLEIQRTEQGDSAMYLCASSPMDRVNTEAFFGQGTRLTVV.

The V and J genes are TRBV6-5 and TRBJ2-2; possibly TRBD1 for D (5 bases). V dropped 6 bases and J dropped 4 bases, with 12 bases sitting between them. The CDR3 is 14 residues long. From germline, CDR1 is MNHEY and CDR2 SVGAGI. The CDR3 here is CASRPAGFTGELFF. CDR3 nucleotides: TGTGCCAGCAGACCCGCAGGGTTCACCGGGGAGCTGTTTTTT.

J is TRBJ1-2 and V is TRBV30; weak D call: TRBD1 (5 bases). The CDR3 extends over 14 amino acids. Trimming left V 3 bases short and J 5 bases short, with 16 bases between. From germline, CDR1 is GTSNPN and CDR2 SVGIG (reference sequence). The CDR3 DNA reads as TGTGCCTGGAGGGACGGGACGGGGTTGTATGGCTACACCTTC. Residues: CAWRDGTGLYGYTF.

The CDR3 DNA reads TGTGCTAGTGGTTTGGTAGGGTCCGGGGAGCTGTTTTTT. Translation gives CASGLVGSGELFF. The chain recombines TRBV12-5 with TRBJ2-2; D is ambiguous. The CDR3 spans 13 residues. Germline lookup yields CDR1 LGHNT and CDR2 FRNRAP. Trimming pared 0 bases from V and 6 bases from J, leaving 5 bases between. Full variable domain (outside the CDR3, taken from reference TRBV12-5 and TRBJ2-2): DARVTQTPRHKVTEMGQEVTMRCQPILGHNTVFWYRQTMMQGLELLAYFRNRAPLDDSGMPKDRFSAEMPDATLATLKIQPSEPRDSAVYFCASGLVGSGELFFGEGSRLTVL.

This clonotype has more than one count but fewer than ten. The V call is TRBV25-1, the J call TRBJ1-3; possible D gene TRBD1, 5 bases. Germline V gives CDR1 MGHDK, CDR2 SYGVNS. This CDR3 has 14 residues. Trimming took 6 bases from V and 2 from J, leaving 11 bases between them. CDR3 residues: CASRGDGAGNTIYF. CDR3 DNA: TGTGCCAGCAGGGGGGACGGGGCTGGAAACACCATATATTTT. The entire variable domain, with the rest obtained from reference TRBV25-1 and TRBJ1-3, is as follows: EADIYQTPRYLVIGTGKKITLECSQTMGHDKMYWYQQDPGMELHLIHYSYGVNSTEKGDLSSESTVSRIRTEHFPLTLESARPSHTSQYLCASRGDGAGNTIYFGEGSWLTVV.

This clonotype was seen many times. V gene TRBV3-1 combines with J gene TRBJ2-5; D is unresolved. This CDR3 contains 12 residues. The V and J ends lost 3 bases and 0 bases respectively, with 2 bases between them. Germline-derived CDR1 and CDR2 are LGHDT and YNNKEL (reference sequence). CDR3 DNA: TGTGCCAGCAGCCAGTACCAAGAGACCCAGTACTTC. This encodes CASSQYQETQYF.

In its sample, this clonotype was seen many times. The V gene is TRBV28, the J gene TRBJ2-7, with D possibly matching TRBD2 (6 bases). Germline V lookup: CDR1 MDHEN, CDR2 SYDVKM. CDR3 length: 17 residues. Trimming left V 5 bases short and J 0 bases short, with 20 bases between. The CDR3 loop is CASSVHGPAGSSYEQYF. The CDR3 DNA reads TGTGCCAGCAGTGTTCACGGCCCCGCGGGGAGCTCCTACGAGCAGTACTTC.

The rearrangement joins TRBV7-3 to TRBJ2-7, with D perhaps TRBD2 (7 bases). Trimming took off 5 bases at V and 7 bases at J, with 15 bases between the two ends. This CDR3 has 13 residues. Germline-derived CDR1 and CDR2 are SGHTA and FQGTGA. DNA for the CDR3: TGTGCCAGCAGCCCAGGGGTCGGGGGGGAGCAGTACTTC. Translation: CASSPGVGGEQYF. Drawing the rest from reference TRBV7-3 and TRBJ2-7, the complete variable domain is GAGVSQTPSNKVTEKGKYVELRCDPISGHTALYWYRQSLGQGPEFLIYFQGTGAADDSGLPNDRFFAVRPEGSVSTLKIQRTERGDSAVYLCASSPGVGGEQYFGPGTRLTVT.

This clonotype was picked up a small number of times. This chain uses TRBV20-1 with TRBJ1-1; D gene ambiguous. The V gene's germline CDR1 is DFQATT and CDR2 SNEGSKA (reference sequence). Trimming shortened V by 2 bases and J by 2 bases, and 6 bases separated the two germline ends. This CDR3 spans 12 amino acids. The CDR3 DNA reads TGCAGTGCTAGACCTTTTAACACTGAAGCTTTCTTT. It specifies CSARPFNTEAFF.

The genes are TRBV27 and TRBJ2-3, with D perhaps TRBD1 (6 bases). Germline V gives CDR1 MNHEY, CDR2 SMNVEV (reference sequence). CDR3 length: 13 residues. Deletions cut 11 bases from V and 6 bases from J, with 18 bases between. This chain's CDR3 is CARSTGSRDTQYF. The CDR3 DNA is TGTGCCCGATCAACAGGGAGTCGTGATACGCAGTATTTT.